This T cell receptor (beta chain) was sequenced for a study of blood T cell repertoires in COVID-19. Across the study: Both acute and convalescent COVID-19 samples were obtained from the United States, Italy and Spain. T cells, B-cell-depleted T cells, or PBMCs supplied cDNA or gDNA.

Trimming removed 6 bases from V and 7 bases from J, with 13 bases in between. The CDR3 runs to 13 residues. Authors' analysis steps: Amplifying reference gene primers gave estimates of nucleated cell counts. The table came from immunoSEQ multiplex PCR; TCRdb's copy has only in-frame clones and leaves some out. Clonal size and the V and J genes are those of that table, whereas D and trimming came from the DNA. The table shows some 200,000 clones, with around 83% occurring only once. The TCR was taken from a woman aged 40 to 50 with acute or convalescent COVID-19. The genes are TRBV12-3 or TRBV12-4 and TRBJ1-5; a weak D match, TRBD1 (6 bases). Sample: peripheral blood. The CDR3 reads CASRAGQRQPQHF. The CDR3 coding sequence is TGTGCCAGCAGAGCGGGACAAAGACAGCCCCAGCATTTT.